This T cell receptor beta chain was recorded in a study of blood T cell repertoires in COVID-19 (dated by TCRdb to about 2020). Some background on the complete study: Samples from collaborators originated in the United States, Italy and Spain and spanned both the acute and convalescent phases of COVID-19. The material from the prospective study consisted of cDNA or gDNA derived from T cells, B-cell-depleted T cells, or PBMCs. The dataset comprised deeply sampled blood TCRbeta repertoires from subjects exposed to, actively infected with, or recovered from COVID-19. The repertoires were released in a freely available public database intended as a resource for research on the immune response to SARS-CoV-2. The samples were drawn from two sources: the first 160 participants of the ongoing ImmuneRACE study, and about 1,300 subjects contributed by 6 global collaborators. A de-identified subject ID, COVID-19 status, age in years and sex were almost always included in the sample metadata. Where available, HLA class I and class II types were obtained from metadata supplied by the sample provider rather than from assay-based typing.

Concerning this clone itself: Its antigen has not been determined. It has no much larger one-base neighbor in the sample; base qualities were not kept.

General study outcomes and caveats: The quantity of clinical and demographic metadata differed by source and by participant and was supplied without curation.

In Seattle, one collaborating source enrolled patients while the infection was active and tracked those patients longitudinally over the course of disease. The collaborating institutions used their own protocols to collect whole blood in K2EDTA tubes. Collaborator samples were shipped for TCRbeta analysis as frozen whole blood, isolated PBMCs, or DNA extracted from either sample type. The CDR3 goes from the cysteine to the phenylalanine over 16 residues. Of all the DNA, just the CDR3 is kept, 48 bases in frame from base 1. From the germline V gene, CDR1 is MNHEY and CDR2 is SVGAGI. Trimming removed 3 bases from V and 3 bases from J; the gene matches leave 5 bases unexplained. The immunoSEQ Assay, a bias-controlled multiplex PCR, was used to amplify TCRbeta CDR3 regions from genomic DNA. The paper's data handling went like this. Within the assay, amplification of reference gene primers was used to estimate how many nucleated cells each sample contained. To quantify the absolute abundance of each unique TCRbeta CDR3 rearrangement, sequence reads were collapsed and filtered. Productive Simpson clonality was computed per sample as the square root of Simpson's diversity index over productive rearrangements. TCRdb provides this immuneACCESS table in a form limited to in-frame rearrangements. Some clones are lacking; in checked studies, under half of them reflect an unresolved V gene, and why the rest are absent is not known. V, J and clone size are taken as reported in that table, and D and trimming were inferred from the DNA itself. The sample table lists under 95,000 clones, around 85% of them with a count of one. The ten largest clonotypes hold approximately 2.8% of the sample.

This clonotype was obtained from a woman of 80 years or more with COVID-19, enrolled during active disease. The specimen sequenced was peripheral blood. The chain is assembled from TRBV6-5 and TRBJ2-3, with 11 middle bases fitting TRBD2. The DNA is TGTGCCAGCAGTTATGGGCCTAGCGGGGGGACAGATACGCAGTATTTT. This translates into CASSYGPSGGTDTQYF.